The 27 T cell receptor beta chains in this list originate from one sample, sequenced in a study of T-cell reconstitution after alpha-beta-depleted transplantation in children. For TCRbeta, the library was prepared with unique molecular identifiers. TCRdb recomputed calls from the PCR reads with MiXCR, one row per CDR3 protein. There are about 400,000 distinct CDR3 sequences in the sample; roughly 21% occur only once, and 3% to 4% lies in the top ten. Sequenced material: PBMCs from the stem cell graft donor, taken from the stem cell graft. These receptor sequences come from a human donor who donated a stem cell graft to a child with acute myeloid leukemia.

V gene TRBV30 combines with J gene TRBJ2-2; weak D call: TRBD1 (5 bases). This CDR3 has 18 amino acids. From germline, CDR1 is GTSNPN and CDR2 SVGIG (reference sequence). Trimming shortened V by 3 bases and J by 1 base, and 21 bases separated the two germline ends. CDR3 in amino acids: CAWRSSVFGRVNTGELFF. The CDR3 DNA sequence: TGTGCCTGGAGGTCGTCGGTGTTTGGCAGGGTGAACACCGGGGAGCTGTTTTTT.

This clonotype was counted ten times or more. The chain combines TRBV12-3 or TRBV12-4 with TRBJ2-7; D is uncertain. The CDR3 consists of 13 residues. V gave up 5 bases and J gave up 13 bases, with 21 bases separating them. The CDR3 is CASSPTQFPIGYF. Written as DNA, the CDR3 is TGTGCCAGCAGTCCCACACAGTTCCCTATTGGCTACTTC.

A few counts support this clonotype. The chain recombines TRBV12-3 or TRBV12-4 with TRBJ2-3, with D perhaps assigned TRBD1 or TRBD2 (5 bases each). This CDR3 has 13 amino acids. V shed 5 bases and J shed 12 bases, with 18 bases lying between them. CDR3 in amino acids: CASSGGGPREQYF. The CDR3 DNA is TGTGCCAGCAGTGGAGGAGGTCCCAGGGAACAGTATTTT.

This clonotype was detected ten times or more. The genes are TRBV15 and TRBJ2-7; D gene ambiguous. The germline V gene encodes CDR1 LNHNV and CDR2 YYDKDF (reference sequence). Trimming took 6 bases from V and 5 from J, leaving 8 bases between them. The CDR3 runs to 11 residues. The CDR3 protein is CATRDSNEQYF. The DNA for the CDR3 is TGTGCCACCAGAGACTCGAACGAGCAGTACTTC.

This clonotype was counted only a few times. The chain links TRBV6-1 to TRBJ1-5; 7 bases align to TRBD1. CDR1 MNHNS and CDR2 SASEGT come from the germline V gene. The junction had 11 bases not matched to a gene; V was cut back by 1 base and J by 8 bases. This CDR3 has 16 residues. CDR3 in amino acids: CASSEGRDRPVKPQHF. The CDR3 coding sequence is TGTGCCAGCAGTGAAGGGAGGGACAGACCGGTTAAGCCCCAGCATTTT.

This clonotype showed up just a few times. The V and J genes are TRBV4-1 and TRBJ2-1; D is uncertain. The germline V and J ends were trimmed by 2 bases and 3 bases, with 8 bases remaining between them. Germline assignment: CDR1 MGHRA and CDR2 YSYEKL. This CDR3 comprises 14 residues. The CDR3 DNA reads TGCGCCAGCAGCCAACAACAAGACTACAATGAGCAGTTCTTC. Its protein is CASSQQQDYNEQFF.

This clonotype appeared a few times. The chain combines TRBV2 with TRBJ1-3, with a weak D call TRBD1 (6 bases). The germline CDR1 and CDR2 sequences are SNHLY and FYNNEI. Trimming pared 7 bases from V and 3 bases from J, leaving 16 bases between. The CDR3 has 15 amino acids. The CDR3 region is CASNGGTGFGNTIYF. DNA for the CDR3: TGTGCCAGCAATGGGGGAACAGGGTTTGGAAACACCATATATTTT.

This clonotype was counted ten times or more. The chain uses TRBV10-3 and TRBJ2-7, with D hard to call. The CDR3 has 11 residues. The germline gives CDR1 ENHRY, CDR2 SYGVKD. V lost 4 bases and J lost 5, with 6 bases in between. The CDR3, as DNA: TGTGCCATCAGTGTGTTGAACGAGCAGTACTTC. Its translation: CAISVLNEQYF.

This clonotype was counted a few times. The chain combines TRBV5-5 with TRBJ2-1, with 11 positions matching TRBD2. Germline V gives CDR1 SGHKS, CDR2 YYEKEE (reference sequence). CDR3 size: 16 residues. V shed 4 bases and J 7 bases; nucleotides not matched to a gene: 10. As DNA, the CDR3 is TGTGCCAGCAGCCCACCCACTAGCGGGAGTCGAAATGAGCAGTTCTTC. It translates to CASSPPTSGSRNEQFF.

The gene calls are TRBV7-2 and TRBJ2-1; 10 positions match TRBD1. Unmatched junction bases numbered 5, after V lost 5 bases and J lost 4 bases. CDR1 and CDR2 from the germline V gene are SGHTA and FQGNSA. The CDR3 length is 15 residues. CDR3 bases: TGTGCCAGCAGCATGGACAGGGGGGAGTACAATGAGCAGTTCTTC. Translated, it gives CASSMDRGEYNEQFF.

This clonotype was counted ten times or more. CDR3 sequence (DNA): TGCAGCGTTGACGGAGCGGGAGGGGGCAAAAACATTCAGTACTTC. Translated, it gives CSVDGAGGGKNIQYF. The rearrangement joins TRBV29-1 to TRBJ2-4; TRBD2 matches 10 bases. Germline loops: CDR1 SQVTM, CDR2 ANQGSEA. This CDR3 comprises 15 residues. V lost 3 bases and J lost 3; bases outside the gene matches: 5.

DNA of the CDR3: TGCGCCAGCAGCATTGGGGGACAGGCCACCTACGAGCAGTACTTC. This encodes CASSIGGQATYEQYF. J is TRBJ2-7 and V is TRBV5-1, with TRBD1 identical over 8 bases. The length of the CDR3 is 15 residues. Germline lookup yields CDR1 SGHRS and CDR2 YFSETQ. V shed 4 bases, J shed 2 bases, and the junction held 8 bases outside the gene matches.

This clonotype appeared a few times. The CDR3 region is CASSADRGAQPQHF. DNA of the CDR3: TGTGCCAGCAGTGCTGACAGGGGAGCTCAGCCCCAGCATTTT. The V and J genes are TRBV2 and TRBJ1-5, with 8 nucleotides matching TRBD1. Germline V lookup: CDR1 SNHLY, CDR2 FYNNEI. There are 14 residues in the CDR3. V gave up 4 bases and J gave up 6 bases; unmatched junction bases: 5.

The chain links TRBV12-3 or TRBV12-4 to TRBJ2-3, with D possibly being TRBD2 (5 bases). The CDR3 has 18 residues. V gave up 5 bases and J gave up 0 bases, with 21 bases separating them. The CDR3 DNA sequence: TGTGCCAGCAGTCAGCCCCCACTGCTCCTAGCTAGCACAGATACGCAGTATTTT. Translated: CASSQPPLLLASTDTQYF.

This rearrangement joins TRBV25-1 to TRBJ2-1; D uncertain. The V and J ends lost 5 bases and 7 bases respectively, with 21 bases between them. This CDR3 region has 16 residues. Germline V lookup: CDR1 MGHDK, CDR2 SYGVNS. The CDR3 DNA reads TGTGCCAGCAGTCTGAAAATGGGAACAACATGGAATGAGCAGTTCTTC. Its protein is CASSLKMGTTWNEQFF.

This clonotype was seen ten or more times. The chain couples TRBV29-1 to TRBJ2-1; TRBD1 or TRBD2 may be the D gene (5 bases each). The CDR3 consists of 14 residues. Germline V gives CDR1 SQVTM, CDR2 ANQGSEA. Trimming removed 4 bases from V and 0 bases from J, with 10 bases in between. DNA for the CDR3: TGCAGCGTTGGATGGGGGAGCTCCTACAATGAGCAGTTCTTC. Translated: CSVGWGSSYNEQFF.

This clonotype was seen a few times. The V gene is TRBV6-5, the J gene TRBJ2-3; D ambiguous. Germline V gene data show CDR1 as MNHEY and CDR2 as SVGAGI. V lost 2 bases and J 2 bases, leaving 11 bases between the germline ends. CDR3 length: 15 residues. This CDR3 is CASSYKGRFTDTQYF. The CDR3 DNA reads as TGTGCCAGCAGTTACAAGGGAAGGTTCACAGATACGCAGTATTTT.

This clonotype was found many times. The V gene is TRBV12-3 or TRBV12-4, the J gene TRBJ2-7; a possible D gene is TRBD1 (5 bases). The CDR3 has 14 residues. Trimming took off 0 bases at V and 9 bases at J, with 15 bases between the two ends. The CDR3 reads CASSLAGQGKMQYF. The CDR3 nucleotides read TGTGCCAGCAGTTTAGCCGGGCAGGGAAAAATGCAGTACTTC.

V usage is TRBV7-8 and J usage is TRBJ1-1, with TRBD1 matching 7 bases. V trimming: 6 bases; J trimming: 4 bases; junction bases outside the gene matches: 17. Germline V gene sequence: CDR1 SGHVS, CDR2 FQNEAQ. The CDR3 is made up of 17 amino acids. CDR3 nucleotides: TGTGCCAGCAGTCCGGGACAGAGGAGAGTAACGGGCACTGAAGCTTTCTTT. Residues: CASSPGQRRVTGTEAFF.

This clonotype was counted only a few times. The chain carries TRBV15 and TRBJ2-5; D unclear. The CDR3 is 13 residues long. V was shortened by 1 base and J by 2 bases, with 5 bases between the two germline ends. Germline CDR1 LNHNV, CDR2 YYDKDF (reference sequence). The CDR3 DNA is TGTGCCACCAGCAGAGGCAATCAAGAGACCCAGTACTTC. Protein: CATSRGNQETQYF.

The CDR3 nucleotides read TGTGCCAGCAGCTTAACTGACGGGAGCTCCTACGAGCAGTACTTC. It is translated as CASSLTDGSSYEQYF. The chain joins TRBV11-2 to TRBJ2-7; TRBD2 might be the D (6 bases). V was trimmed by 2 bases and J by 0 bases, leaving 11 bases between them. CDR1 and CDR2 (germline): SGHAT, FQNNGV. CDR3 length equals 15 residues.

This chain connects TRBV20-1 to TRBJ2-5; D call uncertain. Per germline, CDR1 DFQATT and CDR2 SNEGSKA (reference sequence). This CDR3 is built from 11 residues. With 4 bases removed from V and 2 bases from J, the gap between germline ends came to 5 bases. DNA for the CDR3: TGCAGTGCTACGGATCAAGAGACCCAGTACTTC. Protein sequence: CSATDQETQYF.

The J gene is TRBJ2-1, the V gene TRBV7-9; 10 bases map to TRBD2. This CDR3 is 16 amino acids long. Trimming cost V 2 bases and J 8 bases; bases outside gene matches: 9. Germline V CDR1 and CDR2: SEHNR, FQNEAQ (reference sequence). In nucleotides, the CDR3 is TGTGCCAGCAGCTTAAGTATAACTAGCGGGAATCATGAGCAGTTCTTC. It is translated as CASSLSITSGNHEQFF. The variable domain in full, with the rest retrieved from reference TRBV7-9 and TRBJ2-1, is DTGVSQNPRHKITKRGQNVTFRCDPISEHNRLYWYRQTLGQGPEFLTYFQNEAQLEKSRLLSDRFSAERPKGSFSTLEIQRTEQGDSAMYLCASSLSITSGNHEQFFGPGTRLTVL.

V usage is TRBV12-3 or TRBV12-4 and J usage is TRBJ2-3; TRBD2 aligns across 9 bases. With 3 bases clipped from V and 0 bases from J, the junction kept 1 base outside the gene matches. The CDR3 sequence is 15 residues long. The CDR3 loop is CASSFLAGSTDTQYF. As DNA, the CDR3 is TGTGCCAGCAGTTTTCTAGCGGGAAGCACAGATACGCAGTATTTT.

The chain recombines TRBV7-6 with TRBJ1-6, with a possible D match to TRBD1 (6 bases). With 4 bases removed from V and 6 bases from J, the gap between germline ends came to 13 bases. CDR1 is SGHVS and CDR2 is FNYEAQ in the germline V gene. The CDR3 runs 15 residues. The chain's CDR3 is CASSSTGIANSPLHF. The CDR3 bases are TGTGCCAGCAGCTCTACAGGGATCGCTAATTCACCCCTCCACTTT.

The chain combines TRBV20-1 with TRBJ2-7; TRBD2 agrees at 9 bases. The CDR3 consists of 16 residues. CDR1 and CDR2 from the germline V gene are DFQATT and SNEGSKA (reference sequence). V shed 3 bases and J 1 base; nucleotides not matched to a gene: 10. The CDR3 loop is CSARGLAGKGSYEQYF. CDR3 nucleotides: TGCAGTGCTAGGGGTCTAGCGGGGAAGGGGTCCTACGAGCAGTACTTC.

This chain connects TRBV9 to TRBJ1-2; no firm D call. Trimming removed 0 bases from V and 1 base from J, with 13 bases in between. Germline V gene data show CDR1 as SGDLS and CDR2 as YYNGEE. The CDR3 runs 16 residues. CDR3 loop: CASSVATGRDNYGYTF. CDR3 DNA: TGTGCCAGCAGCGTAGCTACGGGGAGGGATAACTATGGCTACACCTTC.